This TCR beta chain is from a study of beta chain features in type 1 diabetes. Study-wide results and limits: A greater similarity of naive, central memory and Treg TCRB repertoires was seen among patients than among healthy donors.

Donors underwent one heparinised blood draw, around 100 mL on average. Markers CD45RO/CCR7/CD25/CD127/CD95/CD27 served to sort CD4+ naive, central memory, regulatory and stem cell-like memory cells. Sorted populations all exceeded 95% purity. Per the germline V gene, CDR1 is SGHTA and CDR2 is FQGTGA. The CDR3 consists of 18 residues. Trimming removed 1 base from V and 5 bases from J; junction bases left unmatched: 13. With respect to this clone: Its target is not known.

TCRB transcripts that were expressed got sequenced, as all of the isolated RNA had been reverse transcribed. Assay used: immunoSEQ multiplex PCR; TCRdb lists only in-frame clones, some missing. The sample comprises about 620,000 clones, roughly 16% of which are singletons, and 0.09% to 0.095% rests with the top ten. The specimen sequenced was naive CD4+ T cells from blood. The sequence derives from a man aged 18 to 30 in good health. The chain has TRBV7-3 and TRBJ2-5; TRBD2 matches at 10 bases. In DNA, the CDR3 is TGTGCCAGCAGCTTAAATTTATTGGCTAGCGGGAGTCTGGAGACCCAGTACTTC. It is translated as CASSLNLLASGSLETQYF.